A single sample is the source of the 12 T cell receptor beta chains below, sequenced in a study of T cell responses to AZD1222 COVID-19 vaccine. Using immunoSEQ multiplex PCR, the repertoire was profiled, and TCRdb retains in-frame clones only, with some absent. The sample lists about 110,000 clones, about 86% occurring once. This sample comprised peripheral blood, obtained on day 0 of AZD1222 vaccination. The source is an adult in good health.

The chain carries TRBV30 and TRBJ1-1; no firm D call. CDR1 GTSNPN and CDR2 SVGIG come from the germline V gene (reference sequence). V lost 4 bases to trimming and J lost 0 bases, with 15 bases between them. CDR3 length: 15 amino acids. The CDR3 DNA is TGTGCCTGGAAGGGAGGGTACAAGATGAACACTGAAGCTTTCTTT. The encoded protein is CAWKGGYKMNTEAFF.

This sequence joins TRBV15 and TRBJ2-1; 8 nucleotides align to TRBD2. The germline gives CDR1 LNHNV, CDR2 YYDKDF (reference sequence). The CDR3 is 14 residues long. The J segment lost 4 bases and the V segment lost 8 bases, leaving 7 bases of the junction unmatched. CDR3 residues: CATDAGGLYNEQFF. CDR3 sequence (DNA): TGTGCCACCGATGCGGGGGGACTATACAATGAGCAGTTCTTC.

The rearrangement uses TRBV19 and TRBJ2-3; 8 bases agree with TRBD1. Germline V gene sequence: CDR1 LNHDA, CDR2 SQIVND (reference sequence). Trimming removed 10 bases from V and 0 bases from J; junction bases left unmatched: 3. CDR3 length: 13 amino acids. CDR3 sequence reads: CAIRDRSTDTQYF. The CDR3 DNA reads TGTGCCATCAGGGACAGGAGCACAGATACGCAGTATTTT.

The CDR3 reads CASSFERGEYSNYGYTF. The DNA for the CDR3 is TGTGCCAGCAGTTTTGAGAGGGGGGAATATTCTAACTATGGCTACACCTTC. The rearrangement joins TRBV28 to TRBJ1-2, with a possible D match to TRBD1 (6 bases). From germline, CDR1 is MDHEN and CDR2 SYDVKM. The CDR3 extends over 17 amino acids. The V end lost 3 bases, the J end lost 0 bases, and 17 bases lay between the germline ends.

The chain couples TRBV28 to TRBJ2-4; D remains unclear. Between the trimmed V and J ends, which lost 5 bases and 2 bases, there was a span of 13 bases. The CDR3 consists of 15 residues. In germline, CDR1 is MDHEN, CDR2 SYDVKM. CDR3 bases: TGTGCCAGCAGTGATTTCCCAGACCCCAAAAACATTCAGTACTTC. It yields the protein CASSDFPDPKNIQYF.

V and J are TRBV2 and TRBJ1-6, with TRBD1 matching 8 bases. V shed 1 base, J shed 5 bases, and the junction held 7 bases outside the gene matches. Germline V gene sequence: CDR1 SNHLY, CDR2 FYNNEI. The CDR3 length is 17 residues. This CDR3 is CASSEVAGGFNNSPLHF. CDR3 bases: TGTGCCAGCAGTGAAGTGGCAGGGGGCTTTAATAATTCACCCCTCCACTTT.

For the CDR3, the DNA is TGTGCCAGCAGCTACCGGCTAGCGGGGTCTGAACAGTACTTC. It codes for CASSYRLAGSEQYF. The chain carries TRBV7-2 and TRBJ2-7; 9 nucleotides line up with TRBD2. This CDR3 contains 14 residues. Germline CDR1 is SGHTA and CDR2 is FQGNSA. J gave up 10 bases and V 4 bases, and 11 bases lay outside the gene matches.

The chain uses TRBV9 and TRBJ2-1; a weak D match, TRBD2 (5 bases). The CDR3 runs to 15 residues. V was pared by 0 bases and J by 0 bases, with 7 bases between. CDR1 and CDR2 (germline): SGDLS, YYNGEE. CDR3 residues: CASSVDGNSYNEQFF. The CDR3, as DNA: TGTGCCAGCAGCGTAGACGGGAACTCCTACAATGAGCAGTTCTTC. Full variable domain (outside the CDR3, taken from reference TRBV9 and TRBJ2-1): DSGVTQTPKHLITATGQRVTLRCSPRSGDLSVYWYQQSLDQGLQFLIQYYNGEERAKGNILERFSAQQFPDLHSELNLSSLELGDSALYFCASSVDGNSYNEQFFGPGTRLTVL.

V is TRBV12-3 or TRBV12-4 and J is TRBJ1-1; D is ambiguous. V lost 3 bases and J lost 6, with 11 bases in between. The CDR3 sequence is 13 residues long. The CDR3 DNA reads as TGTGCCAGCAGTTTGAGTTCCACGGCTGAAGCTTTCTTT. Its protein product is CASSLSSTAEAFF.

This clone was detected once. V and J are TRBV29-1 and TRBJ1-3; D is ambiguous. Trimming shortened V by 1 base and J by 1 base, and 8 bases separated the two germline ends. The length of the CDR3 is 14 residues. Germline CDR1 SQVTM, CDR2 ANQGSEA. The CDR3 DNA is TGCAGCGTTGAAGCACAAATGTCTGGAAACACCATATATTTT. Its protein is CSVEAQMSGNTIYF.

This chain connects TRBV27 to TRBJ2-7; 8 nucleotides match TRBD1. Germline V lookup: CDR1 MNHEY, CDR2 SMNVEV (reference sequence). The CDR3 has 14 amino acids. J was trimmed by 5 bases and V by 9 bases; bases with no gene match: 12. The CDR3 DNA reads TGTGCCAGTCTTACAACAGGGGGGTCAGACGAGCAGTACTTC. This translates into CASLTTGGSDEQYF.

The chain is built from TRBV18 and TRBJ2-6; unclear D gene. Germline CDR1 reads KGHSH; CDR2 reads LQKENI. The CDR3 length is 17 residues. Trimming removed 0 bases at V and 4 bases at J, with 13 bases between. CDR3 coding DNA: TGTGCCAGCTCACCACCGGCAGGATCCTCCGGGGCCAACGTCCTGACTTTC. The encoded protein is CASSPPAGSSGANVLTF.